This section outlines one TCR beta chain sequence together with its context. Its antigen is currently not known. Base qualities are not recorded, but no much larger clone differs from it by a single base. In light of the paper, this sample's time point label describes: roughly 23 months on ibrutinib. For TCR beta library preparation, about 2 micrograms of genomic DNA was extracted from cryopreserved PBMCs. High-throughput TCR beta sequencing was performed on longitudinal blood samples from CLL patients receiving ibrutinib monotherapy. The patients took part in an open-label, single-center phase 2 trial of ibrutinib monotherapy. A MiSeq instrument was used for deep resolution sequencing, which targeted depths ranging from 1 in 1 million up to 1 in 200,000 T cells, with coverage averaging 10x for each clonotype. The immunoSEQ hsTCRB Kit was used to generate TCR beta libraries. Under the source paper's analysis protocol: Data were analyzed with ImmunoSEQ Data Assistant and ImmunoSEQ Analyzer, with V, D and J genes assigned per IMGT definitions. Clonality, with values ranging from 0 to 1, was calculated as one minus the normalized Shannon entropy of productive rearrangement frequencies. Only overrepresented clonotypes making up at least 0.05% of the repertoire of each patient were included in the public clonotype analysis. Approximately 14 age-matched healthy donor repertoires from immuneACCESS served as clonality controls. TCRdb stores this immuneACCESS table with in-frame sequences only. Part of the clones is absent; in the studies checked, under half of the shortfall reflects unresolved V genes, and no reason is known for the rest. V, J and clone size derive from that table, while D and trimming were established from the DNA sequence. The sample yields approximately 120,000 clones; roughly 84% were counted once. The top ten clonotypes cover roughly 3.5% of the sample.

These data come from a study of cytotoxic CD8 clonotypes in ibrutinib-treated CLL (dated by TCRdb to about 2021). About the investigation overall: The cohort was composed of about a dozen relapsed/refractory and roughly 16 treatment-naive patients; IGHV unmutated status was identified in fewer than 18 patients. Responses were partial in roughly 24 patients and complete in 2; after median around 65 months follow-up, around 14 stayed in remission and about twelve progressed. The response samples were drawn at a median of roughly eleven months into treatment, with a range of roughly 6 to 36 months. All remission and progressive disease samples were collected while patients were still receiving ibrutinib. Of the approximately 87 people in the trial, approximately 28 had longitudinal samples available. On average, each sample had 255,043 productive templates and 94,082 productive rearrangements. Cryopreserved peripheral blood mononuclear cells were obtained prior to treatment, at the time of response, and at either disease progression or sustained remission. Broader findings and caveats from the paper: Public clonotypes were found to be uncommon and were observed to contract or remain stable during treatment; the increase in clonality was shown to reflect expansion of private clonotypes at ibrutinib response. Sampling times were not matched between patients in sustained remission and patients whose disease was progressing, and lymph node repertoires were not examined. At baseline, clonality was higher than in age-matched healthy donors and showed a strong correlation with circulating CD8+ T-cell counts. At ibrutinib response clonality went up, during sustained remission it held steady, and at progression it dropped back toward baseline.

V gives up 5 bases and J gives up 2 bases, and the segment between their germline ends measures 15 bases. The germline V gene (reference sequence) yields LNHNV for CDR1 and YYDKDF for CDR2. The CDR3 goes from the cysteine to the phenylalanine over 15 residues. Of all the DNA, just the CDR3 is kept, 45 bases in frame from base 1. The origin of this receptor is a human donor with chronic lymphocytic leukemia. The specimen was PBMCs, collected after 24 months of ibrutinib treatment. Here the chain combines TRBV15 and TRBJ2-5, with a weak D call of TRBD1 (5 bases match). The DNA sequence is as follows: TGTGCCACCAGCCGAAACGTGGCAGGGCAAGAGACCCAGTACTTC. This gives the protein CATSRNVAGQETQYF.